These T cell receptor beta chains were read from a single sample in a study of T cell repertoires in cytomegalovirus infection. A single record per CDR3 protein comes from TCRdb applying MiXCR to the reads. The sample yields almost 300,000 distinct CDR3 sequences, 9.6% seen once. Sequences were obtained from PBMCs. The receptors were sampled from a human donor in good health (CMV status not recorded). Some clones in this sample may be carry-over from other donors' samples. Both conserved end residues are part of each CDR3. Each record gives: D gene, clone size, V gene, J gene, CDR3 DNA, CDR3 protein. A D gene is named only where the DNA matches it firmly. Size values are once, few and many counts, or a class for expanded clones, and some rows have none.

d_gene: TRBD1
abundance: many
v_gene: TRBV5-5
j_gene: TRBJ2-2
CDR3nt: TGTGCCAGCAGCCTGTCCCGGGACAGGGAAATGGCCGGGGAGCTGTTTTTT
CDR3aa: CASSLSRDREMAGELFF

d_gene: TRBD1
abundance: many
v_gene: TRBV19
j_gene: TRBJ2-2
CDR3nt: TGTGCCAGTAGCGCGGACAGGGGATTACTGAACACCGGGGAGCTGTTTTTT
CDR3aa: CASSADRGLLNTGELFF

d_gene: -
abundance: -
v_gene: TRBV20-1
j_gene: TRBJ2-6
CDR3nt: TGCAGTGCTAGAGATCGCTGGCGCTCTGGGGCCAACGTCCTGACTTTC
CDR3aa: CSARDRWRSGANVLTF

d_gene: TRBD2
abundance: -
v_gene: TRBV28
j_gene: TRBJ2-5
CDR3nt: TGTGCCAGCAGTTTAACGGGGGGGCCGGGAGAGACCCAGTACTTC
CDR3aa: CASSLTGGPGETQYF

d_gene: -
abundance: many
v_gene: TRBV9
j_gene: TRBJ1-2
CDR3nt: TGTGCCAGCAGCGTTCCCGGTCCAGGGCTCATCCATGGCTACACCTTC
CDR3aa: CASSVPGPGLIHGYTF

d_gene: -
abundance: many
v_gene: TRBV7-2
j_gene: TRBJ2-3
CDR3nt: TGTGCCAGCAGCTTCTCGGGCACAGATACGCAGTATTTT
CDR3aa: CASSFSGTDTQYF

d_gene: TRBD1
abundance: many
v_gene: TRBV11-1
j_gene: TRBJ1-1
CDR3nt: TGTGCCAGCAGCTATCCCCGAAGAGCTCCGGGACAGCAGAACACTGAAGCTTTCTTT
CDR3aa: CASSYPRRAPGQQNTEAFF

d_gene: TRBD1
abundance: many
v_gene: TRBV20-1
j_gene: TRBJ2-5
CDR3nt: TGCAGTGCGCCGGGACAGGGCCAAGAGACCCAGTACTTC
CDR3aa: CSAPGQGQETQYF

d_gene: -
abundance: few
v_gene: TRBV28
j_gene: TRBJ1-2
CDR3nt: TGTGCCAGCAGGACCGGGCTCTTGAGGTGGAGCTACACCTTC
CDR3aa: CASRTGLLRWSYTF

d_gene: TRBD2
abundance: many
v_gene: TRBV7-2
j_gene: TRBJ2-1
CDR3nt: TGTGCCAGCAGCCCGCGGACTAGCGGGGGGGGACAGTTCTTC
CDR3aa: CASSPRTSGGGQFF

d_gene: -
abundance: few
v_gene: TRBV20-1
j_gene: TRBJ2-2
CDR3nt: TGCAGTGCTAGGAGATCGACCCAGCGAGACACCGGGGAGCTGTTTTTT
CDR3aa: CSARRSTQRDTGELFF

d_gene: -
abundance: few
v_gene: TRBV28
j_gene: TRBJ2-7
CDR3nt: TGTGCCAGCAGTTTGGGGACCCCGGACGACGAGCAGTACTTC
CDR3aa: CASSLGTPDDEQYF

d_gene: -
abundance: -
v_gene: TRBV5-1
j_gene: TRBJ1-6
CDR3nt: TGCGCCAGCAGCGCCGGGACTACGGATTCACCCCTCCACTTT
CDR3aa: CASSAGTTDSPLHF

d_gene: -
abundance: many
v_gene: TRBV6-5
j_gene: TRBJ2-2
CDR3nt: TGTGCCAGCAGTTACTCGAGGACCGGGGAGCTGTTTTTT
CDR3aa: CASSYSRTGELFF

d_gene: TRBD1
abundance: many
v_gene: TRBV20-1
j_gene: TRBJ1-2
CDR3nt: TGCAGTGCTAGACCCAACGGGCAGGGGGACTATGGCTACACCTTC
CDR3aa: CSARPNGQGDYGYTF

d_gene: -
abundance: few
v_gene: TRBV20-1
j_gene: TRBJ1-2
CDR3nt: TGCAGTGCTAGAACCTCCGGGACGCGTGGGAGGGAGACCTTC
CDR3aa: CSARTSGTRGRETF

d_gene: -
abundance: few
v_gene: TRBV20-1
j_gene: TRBJ1-1
CDR3nt: TGCAGCGTCGAGACCCAGGGGGAAGCTTTCTTT
CDR3aa: CSVETQGEAFF

d_gene: TRBD2
abundance: many
v_gene: TRBV6-2/TRBV6-3
j_gene: TRBJ2-1
CDR3nt: TGTGCCAGCACCCACAGCGGGGGGGTTGGTGAGCAGTTCTTC
CDR3aa: CASTHSGGVGEQFF

d_gene: -
abundance: many
v_gene: TRBV12-3/TRBV12-4
j_gene: TRBJ1-5
CDR3nt: TGTGCCAGCAGTTCCTTCGCGGGGCTACGCAATCAGCCCCAGCATTTT
CDR3aa: CASSSFAGLRNQPQHF

d_gene: TRBD2
abundance: many
v_gene: TRBV7-2
j_gene: TRBJ2-1
CDR3nt: TGTGCCAGCAGCTTAGTACTAGCGGGGGGGAATGAGCAGTTCTTC
CDR3aa: CASSLVLAGGNEQFF

d_gene: -
abundance: many
v_gene: TRBV6-6
j_gene: TRBJ1-1
CDR3nt: TGTGCCAGCAGTTCCTATCCGGGAGCGAGAAACACTGAAGCTTTCTTT
CDR3aa: CASSSYPGARNTEAFF

d_gene: TRBD1
abundance: many
v_gene: TRBV28
j_gene: TRBJ1-4
CDR3nt: TGTGCCAGCGGGACACAGGGGGCGGTTGAAAAACTGTTTTTT
CDR3aa: CASGTQGAVEKLFF

d_gene: -
abundance: many
v_gene: TRBV20-1
j_gene: TRBJ1-1
CDR3nt: TGCAGTGCTGCGCGGACGAACACTGAAGCTTTCTTT
CDR3aa: CSAARTNTEAFF

d_gene: TRBD1
abundance: few
v_gene: TRBV20-1
j_gene: TRBJ2-3
CDR3nt: TGCAGTGCCCCGGACAGGGGGCGCGCCACAGATACGCAGTATTTT
CDR3aa: CSAPDRGRATDTQYF

d_gene: TRBD1
abundance: -
v_gene: TRBV27
j_gene: TRBJ2-2
CDR3nt: TGTGCCAGCAGTAAGGACAGGGGCGACACCGGGGAGCTGTTTTTT
CDR3aa: CASSKDRGDTGELFF

d_gene: TRBD2
abundance: -
v_gene: TRBV5-1
j_gene: TRBJ2-1
CDR3nt: TGCGCCAGCAGCGACGGGGAGGGGACCTACAATGAGCAGTTCTTC
CDR3aa: CASSDGEGTYNEQFF

d_gene: TRBD2
abundance: many
v_gene: TRBV6-2/TRBV6-3
j_gene: TRBJ2-5
CDR3nt: TGTGCCAGCAGTTTGGCTAGCGGGGTCCAAGAGACCCAGTACTTC
CDR3aa: CASSLASGVQETQYF